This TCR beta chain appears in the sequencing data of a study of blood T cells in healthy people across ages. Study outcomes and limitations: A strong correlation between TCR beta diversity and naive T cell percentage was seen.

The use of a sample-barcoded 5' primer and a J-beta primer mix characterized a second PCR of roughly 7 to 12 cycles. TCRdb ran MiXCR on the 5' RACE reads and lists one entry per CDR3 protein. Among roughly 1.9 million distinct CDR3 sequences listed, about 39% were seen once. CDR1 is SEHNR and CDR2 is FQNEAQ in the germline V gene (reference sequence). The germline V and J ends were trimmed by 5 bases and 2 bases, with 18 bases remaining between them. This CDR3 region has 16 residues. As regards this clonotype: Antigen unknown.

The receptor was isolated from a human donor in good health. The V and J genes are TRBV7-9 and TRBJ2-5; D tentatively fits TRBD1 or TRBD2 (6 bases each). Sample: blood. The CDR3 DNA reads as TGTGCCAGCAGCCCGGGAAGGGGGGCCGGTCAAGAGACCCAGTACTTC. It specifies CASSPGRGAGQETQYF.